Listed below are T cell receptor beta chains from one sample, sequenced in a study of T cells after yellow fever vaccination. TCRdb itself ran the 5' RACE reads through MiXCR, one entry per CDR3 protein. The table records under 70,000 distinct CDR3 sequences, approximately 6.9% of them present only once. Sequences were derived from CD8+ T cells sorted from PBMCs, sampled on the day of the first yellow fever vaccination. The receptors derive from a man younger than 35 who received the YFV17D yellow fever vaccine. CDR3s include the opening cysteine and the closing phenylalanine or tryptophan. D genes are given only for firm matches. Clone size is stated in some rows and not others, as once, few, many or a class when expanded.

v_gene	j_gene	d_gene	abundance	CDR3aa	CDR3nt
TRBV11-2	TRBJ2-5	.	many	CASSTEDF	TGTGCCAGCAGCACCGAGGACTTC
TRBV4-3	TRBJ1-2	.	.	CASSPGQLNYGYTF	TGCGCCAGCAGCCCAGGACAGCTTAACTATGGCTACACCTTC
TRBV6-4	TRBJ2-6	TRBD1	few	CASSVTGGAGANVLTF	TGTGCCAGCAGTGTGACAGGGGGAGCTGGGGCCAACGTCCTGACTTTC
TRBV25-1	TRBJ1-3	.	.	CASSEGTGPPWYTIYF	TGTGCCAGCAGTGAGGGTACCGGGCCCCCGTGGTACACCATATATTTT
TRBV3-1	TRBJ1-2	.	.	CASSLAENYGYTF	TGTGCCAGCAGCCTAGCAGAAAACTATGGCTACACCTTC
TRBV12-3/TRBV12-4	TRBJ2-7	.	.	CASSFTLHEQYF	TGTGCCAGCAGTTTTACGTTGCACGAGCAGTACTTC
TRBV6-2/TRBV6-3	TRBJ2-7	.	many	CASSFPRPSREQYF	TGTGCCAGCAGTTTTCCCAGGCCCTCCCGGGAGCAGTACTTC
TRBV5-1	TRBJ2-7	.	.	CASSWTTGPYEQYF	TGCGCCAGCAGCTGGACGACTGGACCCTACGAGCAGTACTTC
TRBV27	TRBJ2-7	.	many	CASSLSLVATSYEQYF	TGTGCCAGCAGTTTATCTTTGGTGGCCACGTCCTACGAGCAGTACTTC
TRBV4-3	TRBJ1-1	.	many	CARRNGYVADENTMNTEAFF	TGCGCCAGACGAAATGGTTATGTCGCGGATGAGAATACCATGAACACTGAAGCTTTCTTT
TRBV27	TRBJ2-1	.	many	CASSLWQINPNNEQFF	TGTGCCAGCAGTTTGTGGCAGATAAATCCCAACAATGAGCAGTTCTTC
TRBV20-1	TRBJ2-7	TRBD2	.	CSARWTGGPSYEQYF	TGCAGTGCTAGGTGGACGGGGGGGCCGTCCTACGAGCAGTACTTC
TRBV4-3	TRBJ2-3	.	many	CASSQDLQGSSTDTQYF	TGCGCCAGCAGCCAAGATTTACAGGGATCTAGCACAGATACGCAGTATTTT
TRBV4-3	TRBJ2-5	TRBD2	few	CASSQDSSGGETQYF	TGCGCCAGCAGCCAAGATTCTAGCGGGGGAGAGACCCAGTACTTC
TRBV4-2	TRBJ2-1	.	.	CASSQDLGGPYNEQFF	TGTGCCAGCAGCCAAGATCTAGGGGGGCCTTACAATGAGCAGTTCTTC
TRBV4-3	TRBJ2-1	.	many	CASSQVPSLSFDNEQFF	TGCGCCAGCAGCCAAGTTCCTAGTTTGAGCTTCGACAATGAGCAGTTCTTC
TRBV4-1	TRBJ2-7	TRBD1	many	CASSDGQVNEQYF	TGCGCCAGCAGCGACGGACAGGTCAACGAGCAGTACTTC
TRBV7-9	TRBJ1-2	TRBD1	.	CASSLFRDSRNYGYTF	TGTGCCAGCAGCCTCTTCCGGGACAGTCGGAACTATGGCTACACCTTC
TRBV5-6	TRBJ1-5	TRBD1	few	CASSATGSQQPQHF	TGTGCCAGCAGCGCGACAGGGTCTCAGCAGCCCCAGCATTTT
TRBV13	TRBJ1-1	.	many	CASSLLGAAEAFF	TGTGCCAGCAGCTTACTTGGGGCAGCTGAAGCTTTCTTT
TRBV12-3/TRBV12-4	TRBJ1-4	TRBD1	many	CASTESSRGPSEKLFF	TGTGCCAGCACCGAAAGCAGCAGGGGGCCAAGTGAAAAACTGTTTTTT
TRBV7-6	TRBJ2-2	TRBD1	many	CASSDRVTGELFF	TGTGCCAGCAGCGACAGGGTAACCGGGGAGCTGTTTTTT
TRBV5-1	TRBJ2-7	TRBD1	.	CASSLGTDSYEQYF	TGCGCCAGCAGCCTCGGGACAGACTCCTACGAGCAGTACTTC
TRBV6-5	TRBJ1-1	TRBD1	many	CASSSTRPHKDRATPEAFF	TGTGCCAGCAGTTCCACTCGCCCTCACAAGGACAGGGCGACGCCAGAAGCTTTCTTT
TRBV4-3	TRBJ1-6	.	few	CASSQGSGRGPESYNSPLHF	TGCGCCAGCAGCCAAGGGAGTGGTCGGGGTCCGGAATCCTATAATTCACCCCTCCACTTT
TRBV12-3/TRBV12-4	TRBJ1-1	.	.	CASRLTTENTEAFF	TGTGCCAGCAGGCTTACAACCGAGAACACTGAAGCTTTCTTT
TRBV12-3/TRBV12-4	TRBJ2-3	TRBD2	.	CASRVAGGRGDTQYF	TGTGCCAGCAGGGTAGCGGGGGGGCGCGGAGATACGCAGTATTTT
TRBV29-1	TRBJ2-3	.	many	CSVEEENTDTQYF	TGCAGCGTTGAAGAAGAGAACACAGATACGCAGTATTTT
TRBV21-1	TRBJ2-1	.	few	CASSKSGGVVDEQFF	TGTGCCAGCAGCAAAAGCGGGGGGGTTGTCGATGAGCAGTTCTTC
TRBV24-1	TRBJ1-5	.	many	CATSEYGYSNQPQHF	TGTGCCACCAGTGAGTACGGATATAGCAATCAGCCCCAGCATTTT
TRBV7-6	TRBJ2-5	TRBD2	few	CASSLVFGEGRPETQYF	TGTGCCAGCAGCTTAGTGTTCGGGGAGGGGAGGCCGGAGACCCAGTACTTC
TRBV6-5	TRBJ2-2	TRBD2	.	CASSYLGLAGELFF	TGTGCCAGCAGTTACCTAGGACTAGCCGGGGAGCTGTTTTTT
TRBV27	TRBJ2-1	TRBD2	many	CASSYLAGGSNEQFF	TGTGCCAGCAGTTATCTAGCGGGGGGGTCCAATGAGCAGTTCTTC
TRBV12-3/TRBV12-4	TRBJ2-2	.	few	CASSTSTGELFF	TGTGCCAGCAGTACTAGCACCGGGGAGCTGTTTTTT
TRBV20-1	TRBJ2-2	.	.	CSARDFKGYANTGELFF	TGCAGTGCTAGAGATTTCAAAGGGTACGCGAACACCGGGGAGCTGTTTTTT
TRBV27	TRBJ2-2	.	few	CASSLYPGSANTGELFF	TGTGCCAGCAGTTTATACCCGGGGTCCGCGAACACCGGGGAGCTGTTTTTT
TRBV5-4	TRBJ2-1	.	.	CASSLWAPGSEQFF	TGTGCCAGCAGCTTGTGGGCCCCGGGGAGTGAGCAGTTCTTC
TRBV12-3/TRBV12-4	TRBJ2-2	.	few	CASSESSNTGELFF	TGTGCCAGCAGTGAGTCTTCGAACACCGGGGAGCTGTTTTTT
TRBV3-1	TRBJ2-5	TRBD2	many	CASSPSAGGRGTQYF	TGTGCCAGCAGCCCTTCAGCGGGGGGGCGAGGGACCCAGTACTTC
TRBV4-3	TRBJ1-2	.	many	CASSPSPYWNYGYTF	TGCGCCAGCAGCCCATCACCGTATTGGAACTATGGCTACACCTTC
TRBV12-3/TRBV12-4	TRBJ1-2	.	.	CASEGSGALGYTF	TGTGCCAGCGAAGGGTCAGGAGCTTTAGGCTACACCTTC
TRBV12-3/TRBV12-4	TRBJ2-1	TRBD1	many	CASSPGTGGLSSYNEQFF	TGTGCCAGCAGTCCCGGGACAGGGGGTCTTAGCTCCTACAATGAGCAGTTCTTC
TRBV19	TRBJ1-2	.	many	CASSPSTGYYYGYTF	TGTGCCAGTAGCCCCTCGACAGGTTACTACTATGGCTACACCTTC
TRBV7-8	TRBJ2-3	TRBD2	few	CASSGEVASGVDTQYF	TGTGCCAGCAGCGGGGAGGTGGCTAGCGGGGTCGATACGCAGTATTTT
TRBV5-1	TRBJ1-1	.	.	CASSLEGGSTEAFF	TGCGCCAGCAGCTTGGAGGGGGGAAGCACTGAAGCTTTCTTT
TRBV4-3	TRBJ1-1	TRBD1	many	CASSQVGQGNTEAFF	TGCGCCAGCAGCCAAGTGGGACAGGGGAACACTGAAGCTTTCTTT
TRBV9	TRBJ2-7	TRBD2	.	CAGSPRTSGGNEQYF	TGTGCCGGCAGCCCCAGGACTAGCGGGGGTAACGAGCAGTACTTC
TRBV20-1	TRBJ2-1	.	many	CSASQMFEQFF	TGCAGTGCTTCACAGATGTTTGAGCAGTTCTTC
TRBV20-1	TRBJ1-1	TRBD1	few	CSANRGKTEAFF	TGCAGTGCCAACAGGGGGAAGACTGAAGCTTTCTTT
TRBV5-1	TRBJ2-3	TRBD1	.	CASRSSRDRNTDTQYF	TGCGCCAGCCGATCCTCCCGGGACAGAAACACAGATACGCAGTATTTT
TRBV6-1	TRBJ2-3	.	few	CASSIGKGTDTQYF	TGTGCCAGCAGCATAGGCAAGGGCACAGATACGCAGTATTTT
TRBV4-3	TRBJ2-2	.	once	CASSQVRMAEASNTGELFF	TGCGCCAGCAGCCAAGTTAGGATGGCGGAGGCATCAAACACCGGGGAGCTGTTTTTT
TRBV6-1	TRBJ2-3	TRBD2	many	CASRGQIAGTQYF	TGTGCCAGCAGGGGACAAATAGCGGGAACGCAGTATTTT
TRBV5-1	TRBJ2-7	.	many	CASSQGNEQYF	TGCGCCAGCAGCCAAGGGAACGAGCAGTACTTC
TRBV19	TRBJ2-1	.	.	CASSPPTGGRYNEQFF	TGTGCCAGTAGTCCCCCGACAGGAGGAAGGTACAATGAGCAGTTCTTC